This TCR beta chain was identified in a study of blood T cell repertoires in COVID-19. Study-level information: Samples came from the United States, Italy and Spain, spanning acute and convalescent COVID-19. T cells, B-cell-depleted T cells, or PBMCs supplied cDNA or gDNA.

All enrollees were roughly 18 to 100 years old and from about 24 US areas. This CDR3 is built from 17 residues. The germline V gene encodes CDR1 GTSNPN and CDR2 SVGIG (reference sequence). Germline trimming cut 2 bases from V and 0 bases from J; bases unmatched to any gene: 5. Source study methods: Estimates of nucleated cell counts were drawn from the amplification of reference gene primers. Clones were read by immunoSEQ multiplex PCR, and TCRdb kept only the in-frame ones, dropping some. V and J calls and clone size follow that table, whereas D and trimming were derived from the DNA. The sample has some 270,000 clones; around 93% are singletons.

This TCR came from a man aged 35 to 55 who had been exposed to COVID-19. This chain uses TRBV30 with TRBJ2-6; TRBD2 aligns across 9 bases. The specimen sequenced was PBMCs or T cells enriched from blood (not recorded which). The CDR3 loop reads CAWSLAGTHSGANVLTF. The CDR3 nucleotides read TGTGCCTGGAGTCTAGCGGGGACTCACTCTGGGGCCAACGTCCTGACTTTC.